The rows below give T cell receptor beta chains drawn from one sample of a study of T cell repertoires in cytomegalovirus infection. TCRdb fed the reads into MiXCR, producing one record per CDR3 protein. Among approximately 500,000 distinct CDR3 sequences listed, approximately 17% were seen once. Sequencing was done on a sample of CD8+ T cells from PBMCs. Receptor source: a human donor in good health (CMV status not recorded). Some clones in this sample may be carry-over from other donors' samples. Each CDR3 is given with its conserved first and last residue. Size values are once, few and many counts, or a class for expanded clones, and some rows have none.

clone size	V gene	J gene	CDR3 protein
-	TRBV9	TRBJ1-1	CASSIGVIDTEAFF
many	TRBV7-9	TRBJ1-1	CASRPRTGEPEDTEAFF
many	TRBV28	TRBJ1-4	CASSTPHRGRGEKLFF
few	TRBV7-9	TRBJ2-1	CASWGQRNSYNEQFF
-	TRBV5-1	TRBJ1-1	CASIGSGEAFF
many	TRBV6-6	TRBJ1-1	CASSSGSDRGMNTEAFF
many	TRBV6-5	TRBJ1-5	CASSYGPYQPQHF
few	TRBV12-3/TRBV12-4	TRBJ1-4	CASSPRDSNEKLFF
many	TRBV7-9	TRBJ2-3	CASSPPLGTDTQYF
-	TRBV19	TRBJ1-4	CASGDTTNEKLFF
-	TRBV6-4	TRBJ2-2	CASIILIRDTGELFF
many	TRBV7-8	TRBJ1-4	CASSLRGAGIGNEKLFF
-	TRBV4-1	TRBJ1-4	CASSPRGLGNEKLFF
many	TRBV7-2	TRBJ2-2	CASSLGTSGAGELFF
many	TRBV6-1	TRBJ2-5	CASSEGEGLAGRETQYF
many	TRBV4-2	TRBJ1-1	CASSQSRGRTEAFF
-	TRBV5-6	TRBJ2-3	CASSLETESTDTQYF
-	TRBV6-2/TRBV6-3	TRBJ2-5	CASVTWGEGETQYF
many	TRBV7-8	TRBJ2-7	CASSRDGTRGEQYF
-	TRBV4-1	TRBJ1-2	CASSQDKSGTWF
few	TRBV20-1	TRBJ2-7	CSAGEQGTTYEQYF
many	TRBV6-6	TRBJ1-1	CASSIADTEAFF
-	TRBV15	TRBJ2-2	CATSRDLGGTTGELFF
large	TRBV19	TRBJ2-5	CASSTGTGGLETQYF
-	TRBV6-1	TRBJ2-1	CASSTLSSYNEQFF
many	TRBV7-8	TRBJ2-7	CASSLGLQYQYEQYF
few	TRBV5-1	TRBJ1-1	CASSLAGWDKTEAFF
many	TRBV7-3	TRBJ2-4	CASSPTDGKNIQYF
many	TRBV28	TRBJ1-5	CASSLGLTLGNQPQHF
many	TRBV19	TRBJ1-1	CASSIEGNTEAFF
-	TRBV2	TRBJ1-6	CASKGNSPLHF
few	TRBV29-1	TRBJ2-7	CSVLSWDHSSYEQYF
few	TRBV27	TRBJ2-3	CASSLTTTDTQYF
many	TRBV7-8	TRBJ1-1	CASSLGQGVGANTEAFF
many	TRBV29-1	TRBJ1-2	CSVEVGTGRANGYTF
many	TRBV28	TRBJ1-2	CASSLLTTSRRGYTF
many	TRBV7-9	TRBJ1-2	CASSKGDDSLNGYTF
-	TRBV3-1	TRBJ1-1	CASSPTGDEAFF
few	TRBV24-1	TRBJ2-5	CATSGFGGGGETQYF
-	TRBV13	TRBJ2-6	CASTPRAGSSGANVLTF
-	TRBV19	TRBJ2-1	CASSIHPVLANAEGHNEQFF
few	TRBV2	TRBJ1-2	CASSSIAYGYTF